These 26 T cell receptor beta chains share one sample of origin, sequenced in a study of graft-versus-host responses after intestinal transplantation. The repertoire was sequenced with immunoSEQ multiplex PCR; TCRdb's copy has only in-frame clones and lacks some. The profile covers 23,000 or so clones, with around 94% appearing a single time and roughly 0.89% taken by the ten largest. Sequenced material: PBMCs, taken nearly 31 days after intestinal transplant. The receptors here all came from a human patient who received an intestinal transplant, so some T cells may come from the graft donor.

V usage is TRBV4-1 and J usage is TRBJ1-5, with TRBD1 identical over 9 bases. Germline CDR1 is MGHRA and CDR2 is YSYEKL. J was trimmed by 2 bases and V by 1 base; bases with no gene match: 0. The CDR3 consists of 15 residues. CDR3 loop: CASSQGDRGNQPQHF. In nucleotides, the CDR3 is TGCGCCAGCAGCCAAGGGGACAGGGGCAATCAGCCCCAGCATTTT.

The chain links TRBV18 to TRBJ2-7, with D perhaps matching TRBD1 (6 bases). Germline V gives CDR1 KGHSH, CDR2 LQKENI. The length of the CDR3 is 15 residues. V lost 6 bases and J 2 bases, leaving 17 bases between the germline ends. As DNA, the CDR3 is TGTGCCAGCTCCCCCGTGGCGACAGGTGCCTACGAGCAGTACTTC. It is translated as CASSPVATGAYEQYF.

The chain links TRBV5-6 to TRBJ1-3, with D unresolved. CDR1 and CDR2 (germline): SGHDT, YYEEEE. Between the trimmed V and J ends, which lost 2 bases and 0 bases, there was a span of 12 bases. The CDR3 totals 16 residues. CDR3 bases: TGTGCCAGCAGCTTTGTTCCGGGTAGCTCTGGAAACACCATATATTTT. The encoded protein is CASSFVPGSSGNTIYF.

The J gene is TRBJ2-3, the V gene TRBV5-1; TRBD2 matches at 8 bases. V was clipped by 0 bases and J by 3 bases; unmatched bases: 3. This CDR3 contains 15 residues. The germline V gene has CDR1 SGHRS and CDR2 YFSETQ. CDR3 residues: CASSLAAGGTDTQYF. CDR3 nucleotide sequence: TGCGCCAGCAGCTTGGCCGCGGGAGGAACAGATACGCAGTATTTT.

CDR3 nucleotide sequence: TGTGCCAGCAGTGAGAATGACAGTTATGGCTACACCTTC. Its protein is CASSENDSYGYTF. This chain uses TRBV2 with TRBJ1-2; D possibly corresponds to TRBD1 (5 bases). CDR3 length equals 13 residues. Germline assignment: CDR1 SNHLY and CDR2 FYNNEI. The germline V and J ends were trimmed by 3 bases and 5 bases, with 10 bases remaining between them.

The rearrangement joins TRBV10-3 to TRBJ2-7; 14 nucleotides line up with TRBD2. Unmatched junction bases numbered 5, after V lost 3 bases and J lost 7 bases. Germline-derived CDR1 and CDR2 are ENHRY and SYGVKD. The CDR3 is 15 residues long. The CDR3 region is CAISDWTSGGPEQYF. CDR3 DNA sequence: TGTGCCATCAGTGATTGGACTAGCGGGGGGCCGGAGCAGTACTTC.

The V call is TRBV5-6, the J call TRBJ2-1, with no clear D. This CDR3 region has 16 residues. Germline CDR1 and CDR2: SGHDT and YYEEEE. The germline V and J ends were trimmed by 4 bases and 8 bases, with 22 bases remaining between them. CDR3 bases: TGTGCCAGCAGCCAACTCACGGCAGCAAATGGGGATGAGCAGTTCTTC. This gives the protein CASSQLTAANGDEQFF.

This clone came up once. The chain has TRBV7-9 and TRBJ2-7; D ambiguous. Trimming took 6 bases from V and 1 from J, leaving 19 bases between them. The CDR3 spans 16 residues. The germline V gene encodes CDR1 SEHNR and CDR2 FQNEAQ (reference sequence). The CDR3 sequence is CASRPTTGLESYEQYF. In nucleotides, the CDR3 is TGTGCCAGCAGGCCCACGACTGGCCTTGAATCCTACGAGCAGTACTTC.

J is TRBJ1-2 and V is TRBV4-1; no clear D gene. Trimming removed 4 bases at V and 11 bases at J, with 23 bases between. The germline gives CDR1 MGHRA, CDR2 YSYEKL. The CDR3 spans 15 residues. The CDR3 sequence is CASSPYEGALLDYTF. The CDR3 nucleotides are TGCGCCAGCAGCCCCTACGAAGGAGCGCTCCTTGATTACACCTTC.

This clone was found once. This chain uses TRBV4-3 with TRBJ1-2, with no clear D. The ends were cut back, 8 bases at V and 8 bases at J, with 21 bases in the middle. Germline V CDR1 and CDR2: LGHNA, YSLEER. This CDR3 has 14 amino acids. The CDR3 nucleotides are TGCGCCAGCTCCGCAGCCAAGGATCGTGGCGGCTACACCTTC. This encodes CASSAAKDRGGYTF.

The chain combines TRBV12-5 with TRBJ2-2; D remains unclear. CDR3 size: 14 residues. V shed 1 base and J shed 5 bases, with 8 bases lying between them. Germline values: CDR1 LGHNT, CDR2 FRNRAP. Here the CDR3 reads CASGLDRHTGELFF. CDR3 DNA sequence: TGTGCTAGTGGTTTGGACAGACATACCGGGGAGCTGTTTTTT. The complete variable domain, with remaining parts taken from reference TRBV12-5 and TRBJ2-2, reads DARVTQTPRHKVTEMGQEVTMRCQPILGHNTVFWYRQTMMQGLELLAYFRNRAPLDDSGMPKDRFSAEMPDATLATLKIQPSEPRDSAVYFCASGLDRHTGELFFGEGSRLTVL.

The CDR3 protein is CASREESVKQETQYF. CDR3 in DNA: TGTGCCAGCAGGGAGGAAAGTGTGAAGCAAGAGACCCAGTACTTC. V and J are TRBV2 and TRBJ2-5, with D possibly being TRBD2 (5 bases). The CDR3 extends over 15 amino acids. Germline CDR1 SNHLY, CDR2 FYNNEI. Trimming took 6 bases from V and 2 from J, leaving 16 bases between them.

The gene calls are TRBV25-1 and TRBJ1-1; TRBD1 is a possible D gene (6 bases). V lost 8 bases, J lost 3 bases, and 16 bases lay in between. Per germline, CDR1 MGHDK and CDR2 SYGVNS. The CDR3 extends over 14 amino acids. The CDR3 sequence is CASLGGTGHTEAFF. The CDR3, as DNA: TGTGCCAGCTTGGGAGGCACAGGGCACACTGAAGCTTTCTTT.

The V call is TRBV18, the J call TRBJ2-1; D could derive from TRBD1 or TRBD2 (5 bases each). CDR3 length: 15 amino acids. From germline, CDR1 is KGHSH and CDR2 LQKENI. V was cut by 4 bases and J by 4 bases, with 14 bases left in between. CDR3 protein: CASSRSGTEYNEQFF. The CDR3, as DNA: TGTGCCAGCTCACGTTCCGGGACGGAGTACAATGAGCAGTTCTTC.

The rearrangement links TRBV28 to TRBJ2-7, with 9 bases aligning to TRBD1. Germline V lookup: CDR1 MDHEN, CDR2 SYDVKM. The CDR3 has 14 residues. V lost 3 bases and J lost 7; bases outside the gene matches: 7. The CDR3 nucleotides are TGTGCCAGCAGTTTCGACAGGGGGGGCTTTGAGCAGTACTTC. The encoded protein is CASSFDRGGFEQYF. Complete variable domain (other parts from reference TRBV28 and TRBJ2-7): DVKVTQSSRYLVKRTGEKVFLECVQDMDHENMFWYRQDPGLGLRLIYFSYDVKMKEKGDIPEGYSVSREKKERFSLILESASTNQTSMYLCASSFDRGGFEQYFGPGTRLTVT.

The rearrangement joins TRBV29-1 to TRBJ1-4, with D possibly TRBD1 on 5 matching bases. The length of the CDR3 is 14 residues. The germline gives CDR1 SQVTM, CDR2 ANQGSEA. The V end lost 4 bases, the J end lost 8 bases, and 17 bases lay between the germline ends. CDR3 nucleotides: TGCAGCGTTGCCCCGCAGGGAATAGGGGAAAAACTGTTTTTT. As protein: CSVAPQGIGEKLFF. Looking up the rest from reference TRBV29-1 and TRBJ1-4 gives the full variable domain: SAVISQKPSRDICQRGTSLTIQCQVDSQVTMMFWYRQQPGQSLTLIATANQGSEATYESGFVIDKFPISRPNLTFSTLTVSNMSPEDSSIYLCSVAPQGIGEKLFFGSGTQLSVL.

The chain uses TRBV7-2 and TRBJ2-2; D unresolved. Trimming shortened V by 6 bases and J by 1 base, and 3 bases separated the two germline ends. CDR1 is SGHTA and CDR2 is FQGNSA in the germline V gene. This CDR3 is built from 12 residues. The CDR3 region is CASSWNTGELFF. CDR3 coding DNA: TGTGCCAGCAGTTGGAACACCGGGGAGCTGTTTTTT.

This sequence joins TRBV12-2 and TRBJ2-3. TRBV12-2 is designated a pseudogene. This CDR3 region has 13 residues. CDR3: CASRFHRTDTQYF. In nucleotides, the CDR3 is TGTGCAAGTCGCTTTCATCGAACAGATACGCAGTATTTT.

The rearrangement links TRBV2 to TRBJ2-1; D call uncertain. Per the germline V gene, CDR1 is SNHLY and CDR2 is FYNNEI. Deletions cut 4 bases from V and 5 bases from J, with 9 bases between. The CDR3 runs 13 residues. This CDR3 is CASSGNRDNEQFF. The DNA of the CDR3 is TGTGCCAGCAGTGGCAACAGAGACAATGAGCAGTTCTTC.

J is TRBJ2-3 and V is TRBV14; D not certain. Per germline, CDR1 SGHDN and CDR2 FVKESK. V lost 8 bases, J lost 8 bases, and 17 bases lay in between. There are 13 residues in the CDR3. DNA of the CDR3: TGTGCCAGCGGCCCCCATAAAGATGGTACGCAGTATTTT. Encoded protein: CASGPHKDGTQYF.

V and J are TRBV5-4 and TRBJ2-7, with TRBD1 matching over 10 bases. CDR1 and CDR2 from the germline V gene are SGHNT and YYREEE (reference sequence). J lost 6 bases, V lost 0 bases, and 0 bases had no gene match. This CDR3 contains 13 residues. CDR3 coding DNA: TGTGCCAGCAGCTTGGGGGACAGGGGCGAGCAGTACTTC. It encodes CASSLGDRGEQYF.

The chain carries TRBV19 and TRBJ2-3; tentatively, D is TRBD1 or TRBD2 (5 bases each). CDR1 is LNHDA, CDR2 SQIVND, per germline (reference sequence). The germline V and J ends were trimmed by 3 bases and 1 base, with 14 bases remaining between them. The CDR3 length is 16 residues. DNA of the CDR3: TGTGCCAGTAGTATTGGTGGGGACCTACGCACAGATACGCAGTATTTT. It specifies CASSIGGDLRTDTQYF.

This clone appeared once. The V call is TRBV19, the J call TRBJ2-5; no reliable D call. The CDR3 sequence is 14 residues long. V lost 4 bases to trimming and J lost 6 bases, with 15 bases between them. Germline V lookup: CDR1 LNHDA, CDR2 SQIVND (reference sequence). CDR3 in amino acids: CASSSPGTTKTQYF. CDR3 nucleotide sequence: TGTGCCAGTAGTAGCCCCGGTACAACGAAGACCCAGTACTTC.

The rearrangement links TRBV19 to TRBJ1-6; maybe TRBD1 (6 bases). Germline CDR1 and CDR2: LNHDA and SQIVND (reference sequence). Trimming took off 3 bases at V and 3 bases at J, with 27 bases between the two ends. This CDR3 spans 21 amino acids. CDR3 sequence: CASSIWGIDGGARVYNSPLHF. CDR3 DNA sequence: TGTGCCAGTAGTATTTGGGGAATAGATGGGGGGGCGCGTGTCTATAATTCACCCCTCCACTTT.

CDR3 nucleotide sequence: TGTGCCAGCAGTGGGAGAACAGGGTCCTACGAGCAGTACTTC. Translation gives CASSGRTGSYEQYF. The chain is built from TRBV6-1 and TRBJ2-7; D possibly corresponds to TRBD1 (6 bases). V gave up 4 bases and J gave up 1 base, with 11 bases separating them. The germline CDR1 and CDR2 sequences are MNHNS and SASEGT. The CDR3 has 14 amino acids.

This chain links TRBV6-1 with TRBJ1-1; TRBD1 is a possible D gene (5 bases). Germline V gene data show CDR1 as MNHNS and CDR2 as SASEGT. CDR3 size: 14 residues. V was trimmed by 3 bases and J by 5 bases, leaving 13 bases between them. DNA for the CDR3: TGTGCCAGCAGTGAGAAGGTAAAGGGGACTGAAGCTTTCTTT. Translation: CASSEKVKGTEAFF.